This TCR beta chain was documented in a study of T cell repertoires in cytomegalovirus infection. A single record per CDR3 protein comes from TCRdb applying MiXCR to the reads. This sample yields hundreds of thousands of distinct CDR3 sequences, of which roughly a quarter are seen a single time; 8% belongs to the top ten. This clonotype was obtained from a human donor in good health (CMV status not recorded). Some clones in this sample may be carry-over from other donors' samples. The specimen sequenced was CD8+ T cells from PBMCs.

The CDR3 bases are TGCAGCGTTGTTAGGACAGACTATGGCTACACCTTC. Amino acid sequence: CSVVRTDYGYTF. The chain employs TRBV29-1 and TRBJ1-2; TRBD1 might be the D (6 bases). This CDR3 comprises 12 residues. Germline values: CDR1 SQVTM, CDR2 ANQGSEA. V dropped 4 bases and J dropped 3 bases, with 9 bases sitting between them.